This T cell receptor beta chain was captured by sequencing in a study of CD8 T cells in Susac syndrome. Unmatched junction bases numbered 5, after V lost 6 bases and J lost 2 bases. Germline-derived CDR1 and CDR2 are SGHTA and FQGNSA. The CDR3 has 16 residues. The authors reverse transcribed roughly 0.5 to 1 ug RNA with random hexamers. Amplification of TCR beta CDR3 by immunoSEQ multiplex PCR spanned 54 Vbeta and 13 Jbeta. TCRdb reprocessed the immunoSEQ multiplex PCR reads with MiXCR, giving one entry per CDR3 protein. The sample yields roughly 120,000 distinct CDR3 sequences, roughly 93% seen once. In blood CD8+ and CD4+ T cells, TCR beta underwent sequencing.

The sequence came from a human donor with multiple sclerosis. The chain is built from TRBV7-2 and TRBJ2-1; 12 bases match TRBD2. Sample: CD8+ T cells from PBMCs. The CDR3 reads CASSPLAGGPYNEQFF. In DNA form, the CDR3 reads TGTGCCAGCAGTCCACTAGCGGGGGGCCCCTACAATGAGCAGTTCTTC. Drawing the rest from reference TRBV7-2 and TRBJ2-1, the complete variable domain is GAGVSQSPSNKVTEKGKDVELRCDPISGHTALYWYRQSLGQGLEFLIYFQGNSAPDKSGLPSDRFSAERTGGSVSTLTIQRTQQEDSAVYLCASSPLAGGPYNEQFFGPGTRLTVL.